Below are 23 T cell receptor beta chains sequenced from a single sample in a study of T cells in Graves' hyperthyroidism and ophthalmopathy. RNA transcripts served as the template for amplifying TCR beta CDR3 regions. A first-round RT-PCR of the TCR CDR3 used the HTBI primer set. TCRdb re-analysed the multiplex PCR reads in MiXCR, keeping a single row per CDR3 protein. Of under 800,000 distinct CDR3 sequences in the sample, 13% to 15% were seen once. The sample was blood. All receptors come from a woman younger than 35 with Graves' hyperthyroidism.

The chain combines TRBV7-3 with TRBJ2-3; 10 nucleotides line up with TRBD2. This CDR3 has 16 residues. The trim removed 4 bases at V and 8 bases at J, leaving 12 bases unmatched. Germline values: CDR1 SGHTA, CDR2 FQGTGA. This CDR3 is CASSSLAGAPGGTQYF. In nucleotides, the CDR3 is TGTGCCAGCAGCTCCCTAGCGGGAGCCCCCGGCGGTACGCAGTATTTT.

In this sample, this clonotype turned up a few times. The J gene is TRBJ2-4, the V gene TRBV28, with D perhaps assigned TRBD1 or TRBD2 (7 bases each). The ends were cut back, 6 bases at V and 5 bases at J, with 14 bases in the middle. CDR1 and CDR2 (germline): MDHEN, SYDVKM. The CDR3 sequence is 14 residues long. The CDR3 nucleotides read TGTGCCAGCAGGCCAAGCGGGACAGAAAACATTCAGTACTTC. Its protein product is CASRPSGTENIQYF.

This clonotype was picked up a small number of times. V is TRBV29-1 and J is TRBJ2-7; 7 bases are shared with TRBD1. J was trimmed by 2 bases and V by 7 bases; bases with no gene match: 8. Germline loops: CDR1 SQVTM, CDR2 ANQGSEA. The CDR3 is 13 amino acids. The CDR3 region is CSATGPYPYEQYF. Written as DNA, the CDR3 is TGCAGCGCGACAGGGCCTTATCCCTACGAGCAGTACTTC.

This chain links TRBV19 with TRBJ1-4; maybe TRBD1 (5 bases). Germline CDR1 and CDR2: LNHDA and SQIVND (reference sequence). V dropped 3 bases and J dropped 8 bases, with 13 bases sitting between them. The CDR3 is 14 residues long. The CDR3, as DNA: TGTGCCAGTAGTATTGTGTGGGGACGGGAAAAACTGTTTTTT. Its protein product is CASSIVWGREKLFF.

This clonotype was seen a handful of times. A junction end diverges from the germline sequence, so it may reflect a read error. This sequence joins TRBV11-1 and TRBJ2-5; TRBD2 agrees at 11 bases. The germline V gene has CDR1 SGHAT and CDR2 FQDESV (reference sequence). CDR3 length: 19 amino acids. The DNA of the CDR3 is TGCGCCAGCAGTGACAAGCTTTGGACTAGCGGGCCGGGGGGAGAGACCCAGTACTTC. It translates to CASSDKLWTSGPGGETQYF. Based on the CDR3 plus reference TRBV11-1 and TRBJ2-5, the full variable domain is EAEVAQSPRYKITEKSQAVAFWCDPISGHATLYWYRQILGQGPELLVQFQDESVVDDSQLPKDRFSAERLKGVDSTLKIQPAELGDSAMYLCASSDKLWTSGPGGETQYFGPGTRLLVL.

This clonotype has a handful of counts. The chain is built from TRBV15 and TRBJ1-6; a possible D gene is TRBD1 (5 bases). CDR1 and CDR2 from the germline V gene are LNHNV and YYDKDF (reference sequence). The CDR3 totals 15 residues. Trimming stripped 0 bases from V and 9 bases from J, with 12 bases between. CDR3 amino acids: CATSREKTGGSPLHF. CDR3 DNA sequence: TGTGCCACCAGCAGAGAGAAGACTGGGGGTTCACCCCTCCACTTT. Drawing the rest from reference TRBV15 and TRBJ1-6, the complete variable domain is DAMVIQNPRYQVTQFGKPVTLSCSQTLNHNVMYWYQQKSSQAPKLLFHYYDKDFNNEADTPDNFQSRRPNTSFCFLDIRSPGLGDTAMYLCATSREKTGGSPLHFGNGTRLTVT.

The CDR3, as DNA: TGCAGTGCTTTAGCGTACCCCGGATCTACGCAGTATTTT. Translating gives CSALAYPGSTQYF. The chain uses TRBV20-1 and TRBJ2-3; a weak D match, TRBD2 (5 bases). The CDR3 extends over 13 amino acids. V was pared by 5 bases and J by 8 bases, with 17 bases between. Per the germline V gene, CDR1 is DFQATT and CDR2 is SNEGSKA (reference sequence).

This clonotype occurred many times. The chain carries TRBV10-2 and TRBJ1-1; D is unclear. Germline V gene sequence: CDR1 WSHSY, CDR2 SAAADI. This CDR3 is 13 amino acids long. V was trimmed by 5 bases and J by 0 bases, leaving 7 bases between them. This chain's CDR3 is CASSKTLNTEAFF. CDR3 DNA: TGCGCCAGCAGTAAGACACTGAACACTGAAGCTTTCTTT.

This clonotype was seen at least ten times. The chain uses TRBV11-2 and TRBJ2-7; D call uncertain. Trimming took off 0 bases at V and 6 bases at J, with 6 bases between the two ends. Germline CDR1 is SGHAT and CDR2 is FQNNGV. The CDR3 is 12 residues long. The CDR3 DNA follows: TGTGCCAGCAGCTTAGATGTGCGCGAGCAGTACTTC. It codes for CASSLDVREQYF.

This clonotype was seen ten or more times. CDR3 residues: CASSLSSGKLFF. The CDR3 DNA sequence: TGTGCCAGCAGCTTATCCAGTGGAAAACTGTTTTTT. This chain uses TRBV11-2 with TRBJ1-4; no clear D. The V and J ends lost 2 bases and 10 bases respectively, with 8 bases between them. Germline lookup yields CDR1 SGHAT and CDR2 FQNNGV. The CDR3 runs to 12 residues.

In this sample, this clonotype turned up many times. The rearrangement links TRBV5-1 to TRBJ2-7; no clear D gene. CDR1 and CDR2 (germline): SGHRS, YFSETQ. V shed 3 bases and J shed 7 bases, with 11 bases lying between them. The CDR3 extends over 12 amino acids. CDR3: CASSSSAREQYF. The CDR3 coding sequence is TGCGCCAGCAGCTCCTCCGCGCGGGAGCAGTACTTC.

The V gene is TRBV7-3, the J gene TRBJ2-1, with a weak D call TRBD2 (7 bases). Trimming took 5 bases from V and 6 from J, leaving 17 bases between them. Germline V CDR1 and CDR2: SGHTA, FQGTGA. The CDR3 is 15 residues long. CDR3 in DNA: TGTGCCAGCAGCCCACAGGGAGGGCAGGGCAATGAGCAGTTCTTC. It codes for CASSPQGGQGNEQFF.

This clonotype has more than one count but fewer than ten. The chain recombines TRBV6-5 with TRBJ1-3; perhaps TRBD1 as D (6 bases). CDR1 MNHEY and CDR2 SVGAGI come from the germline V gene. The V end was cut by 0 bases, the J end by 4 bases, with 13 bases between. This CDR3 comprises 16 residues. CDR3: CASSYSARTVGNTIYF. The DNA of the CDR3 is TGTGCCAGCAGTTACTCGGCCCGGACAGTCGGAAACACCATATATTTT.

This clonotype showed up just a few times. This chain links TRBV30 with TRBJ1-4, with D unclear. Trimming took off 0 bases at V and 0 bases at J, with 8 bases between the two ends. This CDR3 has 15 amino acids. Germline V gene lookup returns CDR1 GTSNPN and CDR2 SVGIG (reference sequence). CDR3 DNA: TGTGCCTGGAGTGTAGGGCCTGCAACTAATGAAAAACTGTTTTTT. This gives the protein CAWSVGPATNEKLFF.

The table lists this clonotype with many counts. A read error may explain this, as a much larger clone is one base away. The chain links TRBV7-8 to TRBJ2-1; D perhaps matches TRBD2 (7 bases). This CDR3 is built from 13 residues. Germline V lookup: CDR1 SGHVS, CDR2 FQNEAQ. Written as DNA, the CDR3 is TGTGCCAGCAGATTAGGGGGGGGCAATGAGCAGTTCTTC. Residues: CASRLGGGNEQFF.

There are a few counts of this clonotype. V usage is TRBV2 and J usage is TRBJ1-6, with 9 nucleotides matching TRBD1. The CDR3 totals 15 residues. Per the germline V gene, CDR1 is SNHLY and CDR2 is FYNNEI. J was trimmed by 13 bases and V by 7 bases; bases with no gene match: 14. Written as DNA, the CDR3 is TGTGCCAGCAAACTAGGACAGGGGCCATCGGGGCCCCTCCACTTT. It encodes CASKLGQGPSGPLHF.

This clonotype was found many times. V gene TRBV4-1 combines with J gene TRBJ2-5; D call uncertain. Germline CDR1 MGHRA, CDR2 YSYEKL. Trimming pared 0 bases from V and 9 bases from J, leaving 23 bases between. The CDR3 runs to 17 residues. CDR3 protein: CASSQDLQRVGFISQYF. The CDR3 DNA reads as TGCGCCAGCAGCCAAGATCTACAACGGGTTGGATTTATATCCCAGTACTTC.

This clonotype was detected only a few times. The V gene is TRBV3-1, the J gene TRBJ1-3; the match to TRBD1 covers 12 bases. Germline assignment: CDR1 LGHDT and CDR2 YNNKEL (reference sequence). Unmatched junction bases numbered 4, after V lost 3 bases and J lost 4 bases. The CDR3 contains 16 residues. Written as DNA, the CDR3 is TGTGCCAGCAGCCACCTAGGGACAGGGGGCGGAAACACCATATATTTT. Translating gives CASSHLGTGGGNTIYF.

The genes are TRBV18 and TRBJ2-5; 8 bases map to TRBD1. This CDR3 comprises 14 residues. V trimming: 5 bases; J trimming: 3 bases; junction bases outside the gene matches: 5. The germline V gene has CDR1 KGHSH and CDR2 LQKENI. CDR3 sequence reads: CASSGRQGKETQYF. The CDR3 nucleotides are TGTGCCAGCTCAGGCAGACAGGGGAAAGAGACCCAGTACTTC. The full variable domain, in which reference TRBV18 and TRBJ2-5 provide the parts outside the CDR3, is NAGVMQNPRHLVRRRGQEARLRCSPMKGHSHVYWYRQLPEEGLKFMVYLQKENIIDESGMPKERFSAEFPKEGPSILRIQQVVRGDSAAYFCASSGRQGKETQYFGPGTRLLVL.

This clonotype has only a few counts. The gene calls are TRBV15 and TRBJ1-5; possible D gene TRBD1, 5 bases. V was shortened by 0 bases and J by 3 bases, with 15 bases between the two germline ends. The V gene's germline CDR1 is LNHNV and CDR2 YYDKDF (reference sequence). The CDR3 length is 17 residues. This CDR3 reads CATSREGRGSPNQPQHF. The CDR3 nucleotides read TGTGCCACCAGCAGAGAAGGACGGGGGTCCCCCAATCAGCCCCAGCATTTT.

The table lists this clonotype with many counts. V and J are TRBV12-3 or TRBV12-4 and TRBJ1-4, with 7 nucleotides matching TRBD1. V lost 4 bases, J lost 4 bases, and 6 bases stayed unmatched. This CDR3 is built from 15 residues. This CDR3 is CASSSGTALNEKLFF. The CDR3 DNA is TGTGCCAGCAGTTCTGGGACAGCCCTTAATGAAAAACTGTTTTTT.

V and J are TRBV6-1 and TRBJ2-7, with 8 bases fitting TRBD1. There are 14 residues in the CDR3. The ends lost 5 bases at V and 4 bases at J; junction bases unmatched: 7. Germline CDR1 MNHNS, CDR2 SASEGT. The CDR3 spells CASSKGQGGYEQYF. CDR3 bases: TGTGCCAGCAGTAAAGGACAGGGTGGATACGAGCAGTACTTC.

The sample holds many counts of this clonotype. The chain uses TRBV7-9 and TRBJ2-3, with 8 bases aligning to TRBD2. The V segment lost 2 bases and the J segment 2 bases; nucleotides outside the gene matches: 12. Germline V CDR1 and CDR2: SEHNR, FQNEAQ (reference sequence). This CDR3 has 18 residues. The CDR3 nucleotides are TGTGCCAGCAGCTTATCCAAAGGTCTAGCGGGTTTCACAGATACGCAGTATTTT. Amino acids: CASSLSKGLAGFTDTQYF.